This T cell receptor (beta chain) originates from a study of T-cell reconstitution after alpha-beta-depleted transplantation in children. For TCRbeta, the library was prepared with unique molecular identifiers. Each CDR3 protein is one row after TCRdb ran MiXCR on the PCR reads. This table has about 610,000 distinct CDR3 sequences, about 10% appearing once. J was trimmed by 6 bases and V by 4 bases; bases with no gene match: 12. The CDR3 spans 15 residues. Germline CDR1 LGHNA, CDR2 YNFKEQ. The receptor was isolated from a human donor who donated a stem cell graft to a child with acute myeloid leukemia. The chain has TRBV4-2 and TRBJ2-7; 7 positions agree with TRBD2. Sequencing was performed on PBMCs from the stem cell graft donor, taken from the stem cell graft. Here the CDR3 reads CASSPSIGGSGEQYF. The CDR3 nucleotides read TGTGCCAGCAGCCCCTCTATCGGCGGGAGCGGCGAGCAGTACTTC.